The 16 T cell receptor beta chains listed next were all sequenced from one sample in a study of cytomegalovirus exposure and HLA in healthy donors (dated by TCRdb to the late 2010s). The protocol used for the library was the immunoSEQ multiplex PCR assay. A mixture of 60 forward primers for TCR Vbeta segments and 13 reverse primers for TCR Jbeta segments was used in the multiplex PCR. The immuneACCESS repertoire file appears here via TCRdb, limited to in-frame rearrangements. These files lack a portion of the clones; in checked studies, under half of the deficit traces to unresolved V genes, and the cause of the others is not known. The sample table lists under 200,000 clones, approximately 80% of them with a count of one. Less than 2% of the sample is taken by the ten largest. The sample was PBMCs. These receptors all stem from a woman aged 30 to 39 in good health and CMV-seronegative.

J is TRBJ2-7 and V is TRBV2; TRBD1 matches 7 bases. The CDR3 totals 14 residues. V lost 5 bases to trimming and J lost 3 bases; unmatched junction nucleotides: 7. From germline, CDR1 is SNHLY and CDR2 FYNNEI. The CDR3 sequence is CASSSQGTYYEQYF. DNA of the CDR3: TGTGCCAGCAGTTCACAGGGGACCTACTACGAGCAGTACTTC.

This CDR3 is CASSLDPNPYEQYF. The CDR3 DNA reads TGTGCCAGCAGCTTGGATCCTAACCCCTACGAGCAGTACTTC. The chain combines TRBV5-6 with TRBJ2-7; D gene ambiguous. CDR3 length: 14 residues. V lost 0 bases, J lost 2 bases, and 9 bases lay in between. Germline CDR1 reads SGHDT; CDR2 reads YYEEEE.

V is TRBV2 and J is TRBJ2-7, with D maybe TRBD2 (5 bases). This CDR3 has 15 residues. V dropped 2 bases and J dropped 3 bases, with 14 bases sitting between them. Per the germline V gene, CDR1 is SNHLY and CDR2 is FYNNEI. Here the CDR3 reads CASSERAGGLYEQYF. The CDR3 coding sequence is TGTGCCAGCAGTGAAAGGGCAGGAGGCCTCTACGAGCAGTACTTC.

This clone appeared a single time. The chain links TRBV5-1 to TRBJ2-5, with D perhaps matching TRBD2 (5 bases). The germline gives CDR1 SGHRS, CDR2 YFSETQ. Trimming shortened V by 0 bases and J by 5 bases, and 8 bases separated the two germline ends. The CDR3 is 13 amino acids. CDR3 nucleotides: TGCGCCAGCAGCTTGGGGTGGAGGGAGACCCAGTACTTC. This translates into CASSLGWRETQYF.

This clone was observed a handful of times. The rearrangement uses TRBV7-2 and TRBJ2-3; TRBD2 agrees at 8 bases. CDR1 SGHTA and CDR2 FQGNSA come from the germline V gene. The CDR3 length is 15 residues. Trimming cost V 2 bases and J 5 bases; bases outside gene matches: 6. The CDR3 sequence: CASSLISGMEDTQYF. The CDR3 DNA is TGTGCCAGCAGCTTAATTAGCGGGATGGAAGATACGCAGTATTTT.

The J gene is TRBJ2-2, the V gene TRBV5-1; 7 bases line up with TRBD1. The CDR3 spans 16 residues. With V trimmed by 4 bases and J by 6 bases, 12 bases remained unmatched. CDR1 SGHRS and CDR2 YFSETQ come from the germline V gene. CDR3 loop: CASSLRDRAIAGELFF. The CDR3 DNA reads TGCGCCAGCAGCCTACGCGACAGGGCTATTGCCGGGGAGCTGTTTTTT.

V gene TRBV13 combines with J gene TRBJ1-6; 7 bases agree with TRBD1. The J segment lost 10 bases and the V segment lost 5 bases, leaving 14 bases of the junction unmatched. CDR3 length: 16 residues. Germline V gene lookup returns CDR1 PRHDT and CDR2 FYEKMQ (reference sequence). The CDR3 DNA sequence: TGTGCCAGCAGCCTATACCCACAGGGGAGAGGCTCACCCCTCCACTTT. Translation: CASSLYPQGRGSPLHF.

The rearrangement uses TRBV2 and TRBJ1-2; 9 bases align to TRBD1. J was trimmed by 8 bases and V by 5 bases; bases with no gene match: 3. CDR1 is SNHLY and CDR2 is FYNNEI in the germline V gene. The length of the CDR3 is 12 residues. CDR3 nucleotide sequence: TGTGCCAGCAGTAGACAGGGGGGCGGCTACACCTTC. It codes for CASSRQGGGYTF.

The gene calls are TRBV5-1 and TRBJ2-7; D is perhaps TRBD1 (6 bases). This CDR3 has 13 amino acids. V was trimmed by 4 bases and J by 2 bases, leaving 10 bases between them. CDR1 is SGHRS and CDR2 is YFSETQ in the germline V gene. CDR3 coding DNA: TGCGCCAGCAGCCACGGACAGACCTACGAGCAGTACTTC. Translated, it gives CASSHGQTYEQYF.

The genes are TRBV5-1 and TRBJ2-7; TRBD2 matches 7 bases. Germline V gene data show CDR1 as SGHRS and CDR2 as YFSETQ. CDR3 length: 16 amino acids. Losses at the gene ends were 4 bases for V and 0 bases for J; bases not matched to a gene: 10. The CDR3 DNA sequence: TGCGCCAGCAGCCTTGAGCCCAGCGGGGCCTCCTACGAGCAGTACTTC. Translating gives CASSLEPSGASYEQYF.

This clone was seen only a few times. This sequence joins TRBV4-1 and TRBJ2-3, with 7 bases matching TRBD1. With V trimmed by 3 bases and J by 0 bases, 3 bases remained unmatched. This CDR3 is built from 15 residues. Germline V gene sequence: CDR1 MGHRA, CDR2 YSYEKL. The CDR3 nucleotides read TGCGCCAGCAGCCATTTCAGGGGGAGCACAGATACGCAGTATTTT. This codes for CASSHFRGSTDTQYF.

Written as DNA, the CDR3 is TGTGCCAGCAGCTTGGCAGGGGCCGCCGACTATGGCTACACCTTC. Translated, it gives CASSLAGAADYGYTF. The V gene is TRBV5-4, the J gene TRBJ1-2; weak D call: TRBD1 (6 bases). This CDR3 region has 15 residues. Germline values: CDR1 SGHNT, CDR2 YYREEE (reference sequence). V lost 0 bases and J 3 bases, leaving 12 bases between the germline ends.

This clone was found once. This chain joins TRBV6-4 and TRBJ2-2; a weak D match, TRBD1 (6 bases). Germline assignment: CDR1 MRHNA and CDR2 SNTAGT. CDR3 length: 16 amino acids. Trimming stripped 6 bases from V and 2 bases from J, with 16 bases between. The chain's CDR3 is CASRAQGRANTGELFF. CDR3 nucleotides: TGTGCCAGCAGGGCACAGGGACGGGCAAACACCGGGGAGCTGTTTTTT.

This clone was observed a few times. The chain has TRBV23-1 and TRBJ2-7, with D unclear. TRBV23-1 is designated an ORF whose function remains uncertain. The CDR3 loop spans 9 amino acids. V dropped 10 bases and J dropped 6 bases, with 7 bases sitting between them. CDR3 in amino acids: CATRSEQYF. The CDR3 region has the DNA TGCGCCACCCGGTCCGAGCAGTACTTC.

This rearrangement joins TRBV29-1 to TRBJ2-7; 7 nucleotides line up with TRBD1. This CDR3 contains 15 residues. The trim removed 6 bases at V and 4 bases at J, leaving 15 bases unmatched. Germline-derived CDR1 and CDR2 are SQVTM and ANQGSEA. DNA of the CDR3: TGCAGCGTAGCCGGACAGGCTAACTCCAATTACGAGCAGTACTTC. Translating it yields CSVAGQANSNYEQYF.

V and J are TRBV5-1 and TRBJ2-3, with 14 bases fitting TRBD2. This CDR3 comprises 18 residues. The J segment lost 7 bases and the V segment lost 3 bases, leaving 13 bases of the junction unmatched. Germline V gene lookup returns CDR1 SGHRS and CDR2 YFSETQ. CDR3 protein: CASSSISGTSGSFYTQYF. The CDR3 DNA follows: TGCGCCAGCAGCTCAATTTCCGGGACTAGCGGGAGTTTTTATACGCAGTATTTT.